This T cell receptor (beta chain) came from a study of beta chain features in type 1 diabetes. Study observations and caveats: The naive, central memory and Treg TCRB repertoires of patients appeared to be more similar to one another than those of healthy donors.

In regard to this clone: As yet, its antigen is unknown. A much larger clone differs from this one at a single base, so this may be a read error. Other DNA sequences in this sample translate to the same CDR3.

The study reverse transcribed the entire isolated RNA, so it sequenced expressed TCRB transcripts. Naive, central memory and regulatory T cell samples yielded about 3.57 million reads on average. Measured with immunoSEQ multiplex PCR; TCRdb has only the in-frame clones, and not every one. The sample has roughly 300,000 clones, roughly 8% seen once. V dropped 2 bases and J dropped 5 bases, with 5 bases sitting between them. Per the germline V gene, CDR1 is SGHTA and CDR2 is FQGTGA. The CDR3 is 12 residues long. One heparinised blood draw, averaging roughly 120 mL, came from each donor. The chain recombines TRBV7-3 with TRBJ2-3; D not certain. Sequenced: central memory CD4+ T cells from blood. The TCR sequence derives from a woman aged 18-29 years in good health. The CDR3 region has the DNA TGTGCCAGCAGCTTACTTAGAGATACGCAGTATTTT. This codes for CASSLLRDTQYF.